This TCR beta chain is from a study of T cell changes during pregnancy in multiple sclerosis (dated by TCRdb to the late 2010s). In terms of the full investigation: Changes in the T cell repertoire over the course of pregnancy were examined in this study in women with multiple sclerosis.

Library preparation was by the immunoSEQ multiplex PCR assay. Here the immuneACCESS table is served through TCRdb, limited to in-frame sequences with V and J called. Missing clones are a known gap in these copies; in checked studies unresolved V genes cover under half, and the rest lacks a known reason. The sample includes about 36,000 clones, with 91% observed a single time. The top ten constitute 0.47% of the sample. Germline trimming: 5 bases from V, 6 bases from J; junction bases outside gene matches: 3. CDR1 and CDR2, per the germline V gene (reference sequence), are SEHNR and FQNEAQ. CDR3 length: 13 amino acids, cysteine to phenylalanine. Just CDR3 DNA is preserved here, 39 bases in frame from base 1. As regards this clone: Its target antigen remains unknown. The input lacks base qualities; no much larger clone sits a single base away.

The chain joins TRBV7-9 to TRBJ2-1, with TRBD1 matching 8 junction bases. The origin of this receptor is a female donor in good health, enrolled as a control in a pregnancy study. Sequenced material: CD4+ T cells from peripheral blood mononuclear cells, taken in the second trimester of pregnancy. The nucleotide sequence is given as TGTGCCAGCAGCCGTACAGGGGGCAATGAGCAGTTCTTC. Translated, this is CASSRTGGNEQFF.